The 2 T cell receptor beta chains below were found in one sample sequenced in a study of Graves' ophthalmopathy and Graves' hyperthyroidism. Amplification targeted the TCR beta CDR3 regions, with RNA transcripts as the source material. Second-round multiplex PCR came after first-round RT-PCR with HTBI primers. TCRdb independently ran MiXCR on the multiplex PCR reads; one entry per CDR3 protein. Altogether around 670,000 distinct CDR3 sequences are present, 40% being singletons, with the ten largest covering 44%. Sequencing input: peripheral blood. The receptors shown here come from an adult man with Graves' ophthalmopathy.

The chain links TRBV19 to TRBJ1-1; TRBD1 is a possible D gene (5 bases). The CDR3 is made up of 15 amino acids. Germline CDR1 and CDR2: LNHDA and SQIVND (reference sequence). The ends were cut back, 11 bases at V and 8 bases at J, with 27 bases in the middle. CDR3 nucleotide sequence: TGTGCCTGGAGTGTATCGGGGGGATATTGGACAGAAGCTTTCTTT. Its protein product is CAWSVSGGYWTEAFF.

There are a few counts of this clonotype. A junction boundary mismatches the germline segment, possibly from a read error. CDR3 sequence reads: CASSARQGASNQPQHF. The CDR3 DNA is TGTGCCAGCAGTGCCCGACAGGGAGCGAGCAATCAGCCCCAGCATTTT. The chain is built from TRBV24-1 and TRBJ1-5, with 7 positions matching TRBD1. The germline V gene encodes CDR1 KGHDR and CDR2 SFDVKD. The CDR3 spans 16 residues.